This TCR beta chain was identified during a study of cytomegalovirus exposure and HLA in healthy donors (dated by TCRdb to between 2016 and 2019). Background on the whole study: An earlier analysis of roughly 610 of the donors reported about 300 Gb of sequence data and 117 million unique TCR beta sequences obtained from around 170 million T cells. Every repertoire in the discovery cohort had been generated on one and the same sequencing platform. In an earlier analysis of 587 of the donors, high-throughput TCR beta sequencing was used to judge whether each TCR beta V gene segment behaved as functional or pseudogenic. In a later analysis, previously published TCR beta repertoires from 550 to 750 donors were re-analyzed and high-resolution HLA genotyping was added so that TCR occurrence patterns could be studied. Donor age, sex, ethnicity and CMV serostatus were compiled together with the repertoire data. High-throughput TCR immunosequencing, statistical association of individual TCRs with disease status, and machine learning were combined to predict cytomegalovirus infection status. Roughly 300 gigabases of sequencing data and tens of millions of unique TCR sequences were included in an early release covering about 700 HLA-typed donors. Along with the roughly 610-subject first cohort, a separate validation cohort of over a hundred different subjects was used. The later analysis used no new phenotypic data to find candidate immune exposures, relying instead on TCR beta sequences and their occurrence across donors. HLA typing covered class I and class II loci at four-digit resolution. Genome-wide SNP genotypes for about 65% of the roughly 670 donors were used in a later genetic analysis, which treated that subset as a discovery cohort. Among the approximately 400 genotyped donors, around 81% belonged to the genetic ancestry cluster associated with self-reported Caucasian donors. The study aimed to test whether signatures of past pathogen exposure could be identified by cataloging public T cell receptors. The study used immunosequencing to profile the T cell repertoires of 666 subjects and linked those repertoires to cytomegalovirus serostatus. Roughly 5 DR-DQ haplotypes were handled as single units for association and clustering, since linkage in the cohort was strong. Typing coverage varied by locus: roughly 620-640 donors for A, B, C, DRB1 and DQB1; approximately 500 for DQA1; around 570 for DPA1; roughly 450 for DPB1. Across 300 to 400 genotyped donors of the cohort, an average of about 240,000 unique TCR beta nucleotide sequences per donor were sequenced, and roughly 18% of those sequences were non-productive.

Trimming accounts for 4 bases at V and 4 bases at J, while the number of junction bases matched to no gene is 7. CDR1 and CDR2 are drawn from the germline V gene (reference sequence): LNHDA, SQIVND. The CDR3 contains 14 residues, cysteine and phenylalanine counted. Of the read, only the CDR3 DNA is kept; its 42 bases are in frame from base 1. Of note for this clone: What antigen it recognizes has not been identified. Base qualities are not at hand, and no much larger clone is one base apart.

The cohort consisted of hundreds of healthy bone marrow donors. At the time of sampling, all cohort members were nominally healthy, though unrecorded immune exposures were likely present. The donor tested CMV seropositive, placing the donor among the 250 to 350 seropositive members of the cohort. A peripheral blood sample was collected from each donor, and TCR beta sequencing was performed on peripheral blood mononuclear cells. Genomic DNA extraction from the blood cell samples was performed with the Qiagen DNeasy Blood Extraction Kit. The investigation overall reported the following: A further reported finding was that TCR beta sequences accurately predicted the HLA-A and HLA-B alleles for most subjects in the first cohort. In the study, approximately 150 TCR beta chains were listed as associated with cytomegalovirus. Compared with the 666-donor mean, donors in an Asian-associated ancestry cluster had fewer N-insertions in productive TCRs, according to a later genetic analysis. A later analysis reported that several top co-occurrence clusters appeared linked to parvovirus B19, influenza, CMV and Epstein-Barr virus. Correlated functional status among segregating V segments might reflect linkage disequilibrium, but an unknown experimental factor could not be ruled out. Sequencing depth was assumed to be roughly uniform across donors in the presence/absence analyses, though that assumption may not hold. In a later genetic analysis, a missense DCLRE1C variant was associated with V-gene and J-gene trimming of TCR beta chains, and the association was replicated in an independent cohort. A later analysis found that most CMV-associated TCR beta chains appeared HLA-restricted, with HLA associations seemingly driven largely by CMV exposure. Because HLA typing was unavailable for some donors at each locus, only the typed subset was used in association tests. Strong co-occurrence of HLA alleles, especially DR and DQ, made assigning TCR associations to individual alleles difficult. In a later analysis, the rate of TCR association differed among HLA loci, with DRB1 alleles having the most associated TCRs and HLA-C alleles having the fewest. This cohort had only TCR beta chains sequenced, and the lack of alpha or paired-chain data limited which features could be detected. The only immune exposure information available for the cohort was CMV serostatus. Because counts were too low, roughly 16 rarely observed V segments, including chromosome 9 orphons, were left out of the earlier analysis of 500 to 650 of the donors. Most TCR sequences were observed very rarely across donors, whereas some public TCRs were present in many individuals. Three of the identified cytomegalovirus-associated TCR beta chains were confirmed in vitro to be specific for cytomegalovirus antigens. Broadly in line with IMGT annotations, most TCR beta V segments showed up in productive rearrangements about 87% or about 30% of the time in an earlier analysis of several hundred of the donors. According to the authors, the approach could potentially be generalized to other disease states and immunological phenotypes. The sequencing pipeline was judged likely to have produced a cluster of highly shared sequence variants as a technical artifact. The 87-base-pair reads could not distinguish some IMGT-functional V segments, including TRBV6-2 and TRBV6-3, so those segments were excluded. The classifier was reported to diagnose cytomegalovirus status with high specificity and sensitivity in both the original cohort and the validation cohort. In a later analysis, HLA-associated TCR beta chains were found to be more clonally expanded and to have lower generation probabilities than equally common non-associated chains. Specific HLA alleles were associated with 15,000 to 20,000 TCR beta sequences at a false discovery rate of 0.05 in a later analysis.

To prepare the library, the immunoSEQ multiplex PCR assay was applied. The multiplex PCR relied on a mix of 60 forward primers for TCR Vbeta segments and 13 reverse primers for TCR Jbeta segments. The CDR3 region of rearranged TCR beta genes was amplified from genomic DNA with a multiplex PCR assay. On the Illumina HiSeq System, the amplified TCR beta libraries were sequenced as 87-base-pair reads. Turning to the authors' computational methods: A later analysis counted tens of millions of unique TCR beta chains across the 550 to 700 repertoires, and around 9.9 million of these chains were shared by at least two donors. Raw reads were error-corrected and collapsed into unique sequences by a nearest-neighbor algorithm in which closely related sequences were merged to remove PCR and sequencing errors. CDR3 sequences were aligned to IMGT reference sequences to assign V, D and J gene segments. Each retained sequence needed at least a six-nucleotide match to both a V gene segment and a J gene segment. Rearrangements were classified as productive when the CDR3 lacked stop codons and remained in frame with V and J, and all other rearrangements were classified as non-productive. CDR3 was defined according to IMGT convention as the region running from the second conserved V-encoded cysteine to the conserved J-encoded phenylalanine. Sequences without an unambiguous match to a single V gene segment were excluded from the earlier analysis of a few hundred of the donors. In an earlier analysis of 587 of the donors, V segments were called functional above 56.7% productive rearrangements and were called segregating when the between-donor standard deviation exceeded 5%. To diagnose cytomegalovirus status from the catalog of TCR beta chain sequences, a statistical classification framework was built. A later analysis assigned V and J genes by comparing TCR nucleotide sequences with IMGT/GENE-DB human TR gene sequences. Using the TCRdist pipeline, a later analysis assigned CDR3 sequences along with most-parsimonious VDJ recombination scenarios. In a later analysis, each TCR beta chain was defined by its CDR3 amino acid sequence together with its V-gene family, and reads lacking a unique V-gene family were excluded. In a later analysis, several hundred highly shared, low-generation-probability nucleotide sequences were removed to address suspected cross-contamination and a sequencing artifact. In a later analysis, a clonal expansion index for each public chain was calculated from normalized within-repertoire ranks of inferred template counts. In a later analysis, generation probabilities were computed with a VDJ recombination model fitted to out-of-frame rearrangements, and the resulting probabilities were checked against IGoR. In a later analysis, hypergeometric tests were used to score TCR-TCR, TCR-HLA and TCR-CMV co-occurrence, with a repertoire-size bias correction applied to TCR pairs. A later analysis estimated false discovery rates by permuting HLA or CMV assignments 20 times. In a later analysis, co-occurring TCRs were grouped using DBSCAN, and TCRdist sequence similarity was added for clustering within HLA-allele-positive subsets. Repertoires with fewer than 30,000 or more than 120,000 public chains, plus five repertoires with anomalous nucleotide sharing, were excluded from co-occurrence clustering. In TCRdb, the immuneACCESS table is reduced to in-frame sequences with V and J assigned. These tables do not hold every clone; where another copy was compared, an unresolved V gene accounts for under half, and the others remain unexplained. V and J calls and clone size are those listed in that table; D and trimming were worked out from the DNA. For this sample the table gives approximately 81,000 clones, of which 75% to 85% were detected only once. The ten top clones hold roughly 3% of the sample.

The chain joins TRBV19 to TRBJ2-7; TRBD2 matches 7 bases in the middle. Sample: PBMCs. The clonotype comes from a man in his fifties or sixties in good health and CMV-seropositive. The CDR3 region: CASSTAGVGYEQYF. Here is the DNA: TGTGCCAGTAGTACTGCGGGAGTGGGGTACGAGCAGTACTTC.